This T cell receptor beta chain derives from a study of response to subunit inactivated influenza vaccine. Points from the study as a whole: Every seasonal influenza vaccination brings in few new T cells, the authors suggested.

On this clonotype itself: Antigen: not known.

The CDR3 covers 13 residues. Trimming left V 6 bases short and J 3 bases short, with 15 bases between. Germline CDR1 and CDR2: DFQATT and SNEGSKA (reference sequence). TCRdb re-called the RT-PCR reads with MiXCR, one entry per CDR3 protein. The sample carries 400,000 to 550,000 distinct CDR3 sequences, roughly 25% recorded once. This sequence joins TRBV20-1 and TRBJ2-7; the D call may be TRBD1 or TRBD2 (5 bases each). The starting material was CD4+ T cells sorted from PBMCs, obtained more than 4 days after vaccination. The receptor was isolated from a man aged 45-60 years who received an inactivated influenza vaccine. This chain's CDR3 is CSATPGPYYEQYF. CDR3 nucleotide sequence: TGCAGTGCAACTCCGGGACCGTACTACGAGCAGTACTTC.